The 8 T cell receptor beta chains below come from one sample, sequenced in a study of blood T cell repertoires in COVID-19. Generated by immunoSEQ multiplex PCR, the TCRdb table keeps only in-frame clones and is missing some. Among around 110,000 clones, less than 95% were seen once, and the ten largest hold roughly 2%. Sequenced sample: peripheral blood. The source of these receptors is a human donor with active COVID-19. The donor label of this sample is uncertain.

V usage is TRBV6-2 or TRBV6-3 and J usage is TRBJ2-4; no reliable D call. The CDR3 is made up of 14 amino acids. Germline loops: CDR1 MNHEY, CDR2 SVGEGT. The V and J ends lost 4 bases and 1 base respectively, with 8 bases between them. The CDR3 nucleotides read TGTGCCAGCAGTTCCAGTGGCGCCAAAAACATTCAGTACTTC. This encodes CASSSSGAKNIQYF.

The chain recombines TRBV19 with TRBJ1-1, with D possibly being TRBD1 (6 bases). The CDR3 extends over 15 amino acids. The germline V gene has CDR1 LNHDA and CDR2 SQIVND (reference sequence). Deletions cut 3 bases from V and 1 base from J, with 12 bases between. The CDR3 reads CASSMLGTSNTEAFF. CDR3 in DNA: TGTGCCAGTAGTATGCTTGGGACATCGAACACTGAAGCTTTCTTT.

This chain connects TRBV6-6 to TRBJ2-3, with 7 positions matching TRBD2. With 5 bases clipped from V and 1 base from J, the junction kept 12 bases outside the gene matches. This CDR3 has 17 residues. Per the germline V gene, CDR1 is MNHNY and CDR2 is SVGAGI (reference sequence). This CDR3 reads CASSPPRAGSRTDTQYF. The CDR3 bases are TGTGCCAGCAGTCCTCCCCGAGCGGGGAGTCGCACAGATACGCAGTATTTT.

This clone showed up just once. The gene calls are TRBV18 and TRBJ1-4, with 12 bases lining up with TRBD1. V was pared by 3 bases and J by 0 bases, with 5 bases of the junction left unmatched. Per the germline V gene, CDR1 is KGHSH and CDR2 is LQKENI. There are 18 residues in the CDR3. The CDR3 nucleotides read TGTGCCAGCTCACCGGGACAGGGGGCCCCTGCAACTAATGAAAAACTGTTTTTT. Protein sequence: CASSPGQGAPATNEKLFF.

The rearrangement uses TRBV9 and TRBJ2-7; 8 nucleotides agree with TRBD1. V shed 3 bases, J shed 3 bases, and the junction held 11 bases outside the gene matches. This CDR3 is 16 amino acids long. CDR1 is SGDLS and CDR2 is YYNGEE in the germline V gene. CDR3 residues: CASSAAGQGYVYEQYF. The CDR3 coding sequence is TGTGCCAGCAGCGCGGCCGGACAGGGATATGTCTACGAGCAGTACTTC.

This clone came up once. The rearrangement links TRBV5-4 to TRBJ1-1, with D possibly TRBD1 on 6 matching bases. Germline V lookup: CDR1 SGHNT, CDR2 YYREEE (reference sequence). Trimming took off 1 base at V and 4 bases at J, with 11 bases between the two ends. This CDR3 contains 14 residues. This CDR3 is CASSLSRGPTEAFF. CDR3 DNA sequence: TGTGCCAGCAGCTTGAGCAGGGGACCCACTGAAGCTTTCTTT.

The V and J genes are TRBV6-5 and TRBJ1-1; 8 nucleotides line up with TRBD1. V was clipped by 6 bases and J by 0 bases; unmatched bases: 6. Per germline, CDR1 MNHEY and CDR2 SVGAGI. The CDR3 sequence is 15 residues long. The CDR3 spells CASRGDRSLNTEAFF. The CDR3, as DNA: TGTGCCAGCAGGGGGGACAGGTCGCTGAACACTGAAGCTTTCTTT.

The chain carries TRBV11-2 and TRBJ2-1, with D perhaps matching TRBD2 (5 bases). Germline CDR1 reads SGHAT; CDR2 reads FQNNGV. CDR3 size: 12 residues. V lost 3 bases, J lost 10 bases, and 10 bases lay in between. The CDR3 region is CASSFGGREQFF. CDR3 bases: TGTGCCAGCAGCTTTGGAGGCAGGGAGCAGTTCTTC.